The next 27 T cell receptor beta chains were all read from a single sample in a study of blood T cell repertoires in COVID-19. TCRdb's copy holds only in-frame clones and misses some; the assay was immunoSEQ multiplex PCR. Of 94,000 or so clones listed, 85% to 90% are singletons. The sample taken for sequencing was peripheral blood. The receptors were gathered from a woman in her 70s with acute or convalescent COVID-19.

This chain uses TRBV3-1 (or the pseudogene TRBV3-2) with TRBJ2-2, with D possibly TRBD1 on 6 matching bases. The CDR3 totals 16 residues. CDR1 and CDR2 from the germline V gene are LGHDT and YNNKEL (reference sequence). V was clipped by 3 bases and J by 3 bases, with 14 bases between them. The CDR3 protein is CASSHLGSGDTGELFF. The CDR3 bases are TGTGCCAGCAGCCACCTGGGGTCAGGGGACACCGGGGAGCTGTTTTTT.

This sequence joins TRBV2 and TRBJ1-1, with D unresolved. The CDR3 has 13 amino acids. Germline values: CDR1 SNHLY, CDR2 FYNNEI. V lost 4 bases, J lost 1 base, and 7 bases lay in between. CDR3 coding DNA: TGTGCCAGCAGTGTTGACTCGAACACTGAAGCTTTCTTT. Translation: CASSVDSNTEAFF. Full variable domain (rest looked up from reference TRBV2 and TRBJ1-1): EPEVTQTPSHQVTQMGQEVILRCVPISNHLYFYWYRQILGQKVEFLVSFYNNEISEKSEIFDDQFSVERPDGSNFTLKIRSTKLEDSAMYFCASSVDSNTEAFFGQGTRLTVV.

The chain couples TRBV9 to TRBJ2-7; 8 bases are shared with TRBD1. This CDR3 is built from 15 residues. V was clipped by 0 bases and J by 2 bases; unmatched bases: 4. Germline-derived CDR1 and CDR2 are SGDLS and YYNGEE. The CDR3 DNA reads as TGTGCCAGCAGCGTAGGGGGACAGGAACCCTACGAGCAGTACTTC. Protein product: CASSVGGQEPYEQYF. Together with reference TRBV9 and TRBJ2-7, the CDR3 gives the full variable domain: DSGVTQTPKHLITATGQRVTLRCSPRSGDLSVYWYQQSLDQGLQFLIQYYNGEERAKGNILERFSAQQFPDLHSELNLSSLELGDSALYFCASSVGGQEPYEQYFGPGTRLTVT.

CDR3: CATYRPQSGTGELFF. The CDR3 coding sequence is TGTGCCACCTATAGACCACAATCGGGCACCGGGGAGCTGTTTTTT. The rearrangement joins TRBV5-4 to TRBJ2-2; D remains unclear. Germline assignment: CDR1 SGHNT and CDR2 YYREEE (reference sequence). Between the trimmed V and J ends, which lost 9 bases and 4 bases, there was a span of 19 bases. CDR3 length: 15 amino acids.

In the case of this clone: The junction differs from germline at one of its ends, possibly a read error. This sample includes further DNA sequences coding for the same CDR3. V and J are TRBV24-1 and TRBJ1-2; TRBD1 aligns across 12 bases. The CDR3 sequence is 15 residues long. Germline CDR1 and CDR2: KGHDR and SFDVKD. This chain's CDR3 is CATSEGTGGVDGYTF. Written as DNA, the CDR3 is TGTGCCACCAGTGAAGGGACAGGGGGCGTTGATGGCTATACCTTC.

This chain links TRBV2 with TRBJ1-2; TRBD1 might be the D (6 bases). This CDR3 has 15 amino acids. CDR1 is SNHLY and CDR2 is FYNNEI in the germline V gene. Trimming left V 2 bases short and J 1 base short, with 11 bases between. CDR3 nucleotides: TGTGCCAGCAGTGAACAGGACAGTATTAACTATGGCTACACCTTC. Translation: CASSEQDSINYGYTF.

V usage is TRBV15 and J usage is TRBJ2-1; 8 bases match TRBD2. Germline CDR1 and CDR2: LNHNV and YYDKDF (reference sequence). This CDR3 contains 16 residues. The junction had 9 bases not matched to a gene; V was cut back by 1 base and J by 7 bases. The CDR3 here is CATSRVLLAGENEQFF. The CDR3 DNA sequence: TGTGCCACCAGCAGAGTATTGCTAGCGGGCGAAAATGAGCAGTTCTTC. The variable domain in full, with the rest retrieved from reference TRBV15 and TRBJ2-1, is DAMVIQNPRYQVTQFGKPVTLSCSQTLNHNVMYWYQQKSSQAPKLLFHYYDKDFNNEADTPDNFQSRRPNTSFCFLDIRSPGLGDTAMYLCATSRVLLAGENEQFFGPGTRLTVL.

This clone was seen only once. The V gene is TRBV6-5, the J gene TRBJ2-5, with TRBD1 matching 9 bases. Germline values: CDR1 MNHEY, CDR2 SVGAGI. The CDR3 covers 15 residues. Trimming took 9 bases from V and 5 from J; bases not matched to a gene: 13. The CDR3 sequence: CASTAGTGILETQYF. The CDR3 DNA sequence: TGTGCCAGTACCGCCGGGACAGGGATTTTGGAGACCCAGTACTTC.

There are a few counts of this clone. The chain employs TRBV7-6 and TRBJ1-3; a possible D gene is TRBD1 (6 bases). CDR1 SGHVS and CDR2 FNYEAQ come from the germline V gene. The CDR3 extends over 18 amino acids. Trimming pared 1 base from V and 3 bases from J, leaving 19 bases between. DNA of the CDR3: TGTGCCAGCAGCTTAGTTGGGACAACCTCCGGATTTGGAAACACCATATATTTT. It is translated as CASSLVGTTSGFGNTIYF.

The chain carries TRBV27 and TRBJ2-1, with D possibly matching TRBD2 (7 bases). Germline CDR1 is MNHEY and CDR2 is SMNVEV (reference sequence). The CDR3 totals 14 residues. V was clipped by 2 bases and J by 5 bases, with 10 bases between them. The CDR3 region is CASSLRGDNNEQFF. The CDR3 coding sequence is TGTGCCAGCAGTTTACGGGGGGACAACAATGAGCAGTTCTTC.

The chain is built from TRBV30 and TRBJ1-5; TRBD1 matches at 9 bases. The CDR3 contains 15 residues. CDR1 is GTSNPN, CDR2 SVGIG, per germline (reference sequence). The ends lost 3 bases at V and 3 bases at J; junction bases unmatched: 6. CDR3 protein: CAWRRQGVDNQPQHF. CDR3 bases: TGTGCCTGGAGAAGACAGGGGGTGGACAATCAGCCCCAGCATTTT.

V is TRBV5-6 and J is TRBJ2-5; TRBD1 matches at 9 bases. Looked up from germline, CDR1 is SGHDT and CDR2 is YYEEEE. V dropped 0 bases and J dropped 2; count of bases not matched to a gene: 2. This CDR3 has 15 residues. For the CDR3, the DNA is TGTGCCAGCAGCTTGGTCGGACAGGGGCAAGAGACCCAGTACTTC. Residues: CASSLVGQGQETQYF.

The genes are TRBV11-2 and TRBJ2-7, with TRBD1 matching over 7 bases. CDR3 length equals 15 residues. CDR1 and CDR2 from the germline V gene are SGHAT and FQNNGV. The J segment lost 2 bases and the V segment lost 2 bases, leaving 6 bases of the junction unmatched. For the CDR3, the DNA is TGTGCCAGCAGCTTAAGGCTTGACAGGGCCTACGAGCAGTACTTC. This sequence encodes CASSLRLDRAYEQYF.

CDR3 bases: TGTGCCAGCAGCGTAGACCACAGGAACACTGAAGCTTTCTTT. Translation: CASSVDHRNTEAFF. The chain combines TRBV9 with TRBJ1-1; no clear D. The V and J ends lost 0 bases and 1 base respectively, with 7 bases between them. Per the germline V gene, CDR1 is SGDLS and CDR2 is YYNGEE. The CDR3 has 14 amino acids.

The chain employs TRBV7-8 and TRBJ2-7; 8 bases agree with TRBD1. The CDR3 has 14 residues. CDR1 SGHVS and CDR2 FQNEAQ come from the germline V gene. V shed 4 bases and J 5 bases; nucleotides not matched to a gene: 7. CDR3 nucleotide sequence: TGTGCCAGCAGCTCTTGGACAGGGATTGACGAGCAGTACTTC. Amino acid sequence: CASSSWTGIDEQYF. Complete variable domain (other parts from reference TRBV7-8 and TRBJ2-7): GAGVSQSPRYKVAKRGQDVALRCDPISGHVSLFWYQQALGQGPEFLTYFQNEAQLDKSGLPSDRFFAERPEGSVSTLKIQRTQQEDSAVYLCASSSWTGIDEQYFGPGTRLTVT.

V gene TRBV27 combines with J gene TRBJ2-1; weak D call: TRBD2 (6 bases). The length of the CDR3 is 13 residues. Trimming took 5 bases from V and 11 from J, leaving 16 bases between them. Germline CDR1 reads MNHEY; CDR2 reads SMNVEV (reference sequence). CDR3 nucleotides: TGTGCCAGCAGTCCGACCCAGCGGGCTCAGCAGTTCTTC. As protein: CASSPTQRAQQFF.

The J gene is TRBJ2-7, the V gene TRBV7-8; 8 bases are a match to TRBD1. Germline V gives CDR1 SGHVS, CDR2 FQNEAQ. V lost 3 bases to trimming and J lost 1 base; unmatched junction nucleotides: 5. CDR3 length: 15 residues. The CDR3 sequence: CASSFRRGLSYEQYF. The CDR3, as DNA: TGTGCCAGCAGCTTTCGCAGGGGGCTGTCCTACGAGCAGTACTTC.

Here the CDR3 DNA reads TGTGCCAGCAGTGAATGGGGGGGGCAGGAGACCCAGTACTTC. Its protein is CASSEWGGQETQYF. This chain connects TRBV6-1 to TRBJ2-5, with D possibly matching TRBD2 (7 bases). Trimming removed 2 bases from V and 5 bases from J, with 12 bases in between. The CDR3 is made up of 14 amino acids. Germline V lookup: CDR1 MNHNS, CDR2 SASEGT.

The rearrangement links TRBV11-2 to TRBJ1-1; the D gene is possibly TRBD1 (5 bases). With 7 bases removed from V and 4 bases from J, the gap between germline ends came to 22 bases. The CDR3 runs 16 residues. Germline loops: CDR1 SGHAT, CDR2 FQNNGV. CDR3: CASTLSGGSGLTEAFF. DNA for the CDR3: TGTGCCAGCACCCTATCCGGGGGGTCTGGGCTCACTGAAGCTTTCTTT.

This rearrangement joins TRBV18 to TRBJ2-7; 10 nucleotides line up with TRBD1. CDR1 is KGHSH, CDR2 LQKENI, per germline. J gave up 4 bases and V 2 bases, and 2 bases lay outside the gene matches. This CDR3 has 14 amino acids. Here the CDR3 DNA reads TGTGCCAGCTCACCAAGGGACAGGGGTTACGAGCAGTACTTC. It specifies CASSPRDRGYEQYF.

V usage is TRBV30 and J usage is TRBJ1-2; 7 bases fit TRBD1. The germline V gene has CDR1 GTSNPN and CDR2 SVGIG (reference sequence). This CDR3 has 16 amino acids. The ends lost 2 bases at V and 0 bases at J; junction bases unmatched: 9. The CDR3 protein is CAWSRDRAFSNYGYTF. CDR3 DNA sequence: TGTGCCTGGAGTCGAGACAGGGCCTTTTCTAACTATGGCTACACCTTC. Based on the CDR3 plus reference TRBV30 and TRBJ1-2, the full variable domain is SQTIHQWPATLVQPVGSPLSLECTVEGTSNPNLYWYRQAAGRGLQLLFYSVGIGQISSEVPQNLSASRPQDRQFILSSKKLLLSDSGFYLCAWSRDRAFSNYGYTFGSGTRLTVV.

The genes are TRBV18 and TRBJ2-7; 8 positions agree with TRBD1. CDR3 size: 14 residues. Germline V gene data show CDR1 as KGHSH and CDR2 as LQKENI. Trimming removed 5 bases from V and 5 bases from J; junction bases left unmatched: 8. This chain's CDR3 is CASSGAGGNNEQYF. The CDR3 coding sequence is TGTGCCAGCTCAGGGGCAGGGGGCAACAACGAGCAGTACTTC.

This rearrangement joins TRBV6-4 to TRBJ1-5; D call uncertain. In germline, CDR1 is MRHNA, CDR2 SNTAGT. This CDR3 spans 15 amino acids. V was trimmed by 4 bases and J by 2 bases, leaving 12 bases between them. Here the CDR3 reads CASSVEGNGNQPQHF. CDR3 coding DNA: TGTGCCAGCAGTGTTGAGGGTAATGGCAATCAGCCCCAGCATTTT.

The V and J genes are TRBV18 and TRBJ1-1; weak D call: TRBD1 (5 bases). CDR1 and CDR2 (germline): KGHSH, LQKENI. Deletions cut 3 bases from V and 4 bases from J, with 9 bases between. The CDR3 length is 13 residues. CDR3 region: CASSPVQGTEAFF. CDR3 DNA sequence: TGTGCCAGCTCACCGGTGCAGGGCACTGAAGCTTTCTTT.

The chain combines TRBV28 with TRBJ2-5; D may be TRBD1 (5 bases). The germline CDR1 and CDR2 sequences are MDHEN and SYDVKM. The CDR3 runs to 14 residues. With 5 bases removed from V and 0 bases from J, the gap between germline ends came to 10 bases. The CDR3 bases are TGTGCCAGCAGTACAGACAGATACCAAGAGACCCAGTACTTC. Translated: CASSTDRYQETQYF.

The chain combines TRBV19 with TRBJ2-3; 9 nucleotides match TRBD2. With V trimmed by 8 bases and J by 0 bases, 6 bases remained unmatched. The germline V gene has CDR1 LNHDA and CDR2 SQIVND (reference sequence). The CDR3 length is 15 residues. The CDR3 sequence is CASRSGSGSTDTQYF. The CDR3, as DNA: TGTGCCAGTCGTAGCGGGAGTGGGAGCACAGATACGCAGTATTTT. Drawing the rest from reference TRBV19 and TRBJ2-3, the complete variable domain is DGGITQSPKYLFRKEGQNVTLSCEQNLNHDAMYWYRQDPGQGLRLIYYSQIVNDFQKGDIAEGYSVSREKKESFPLTVTSAQKNPTAFYLCASRSGSGSTDTQYFGPGTRLTVL.

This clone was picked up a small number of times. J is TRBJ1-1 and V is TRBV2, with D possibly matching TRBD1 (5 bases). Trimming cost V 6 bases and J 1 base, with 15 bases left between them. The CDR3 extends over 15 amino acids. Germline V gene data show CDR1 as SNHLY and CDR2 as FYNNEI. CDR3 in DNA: TGTGCCAGCAGGATTGAAGGACAAACGAACACTGAAGCTTTCTTT. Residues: CASRIEGQTNTEAFF.